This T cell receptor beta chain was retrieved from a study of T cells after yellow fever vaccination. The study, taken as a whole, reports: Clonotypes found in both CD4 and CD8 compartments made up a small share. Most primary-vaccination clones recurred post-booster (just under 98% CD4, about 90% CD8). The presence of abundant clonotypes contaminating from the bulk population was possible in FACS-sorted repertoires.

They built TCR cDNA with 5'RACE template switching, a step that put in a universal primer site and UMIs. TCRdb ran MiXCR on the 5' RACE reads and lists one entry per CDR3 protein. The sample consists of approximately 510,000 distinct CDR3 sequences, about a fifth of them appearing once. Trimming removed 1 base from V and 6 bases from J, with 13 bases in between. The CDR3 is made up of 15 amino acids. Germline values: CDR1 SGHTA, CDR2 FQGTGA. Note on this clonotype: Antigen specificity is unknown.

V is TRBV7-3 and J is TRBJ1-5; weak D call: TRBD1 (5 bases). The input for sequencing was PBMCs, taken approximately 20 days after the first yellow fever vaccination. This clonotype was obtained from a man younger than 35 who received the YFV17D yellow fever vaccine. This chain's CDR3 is CASSLSGGNGQPQHF. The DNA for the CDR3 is TGTGCCAGCAGCTTAAGTGGGGGGAACGGTCAGCCCCAGCATTTT.